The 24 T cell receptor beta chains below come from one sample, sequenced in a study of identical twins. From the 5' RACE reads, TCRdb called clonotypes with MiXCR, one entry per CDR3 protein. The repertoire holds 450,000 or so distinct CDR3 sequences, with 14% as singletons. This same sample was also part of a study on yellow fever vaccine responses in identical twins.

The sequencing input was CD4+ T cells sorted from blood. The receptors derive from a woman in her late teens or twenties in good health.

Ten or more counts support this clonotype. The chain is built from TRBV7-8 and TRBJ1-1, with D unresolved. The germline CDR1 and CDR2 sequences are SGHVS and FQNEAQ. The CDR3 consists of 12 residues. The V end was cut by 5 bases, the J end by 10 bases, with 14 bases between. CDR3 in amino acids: CASSPGVSRAFF. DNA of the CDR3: TGTGCCAGCAGCCCGGGTGTGTCTCGAGCTTTCTTT.

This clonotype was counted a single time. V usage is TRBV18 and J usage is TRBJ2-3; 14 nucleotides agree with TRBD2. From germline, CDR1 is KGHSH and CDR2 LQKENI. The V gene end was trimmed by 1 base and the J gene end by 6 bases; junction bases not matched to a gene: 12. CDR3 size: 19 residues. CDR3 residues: CASSPLLPGTSGSEDTQYF. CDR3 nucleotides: TGTGCCAGCTCACCACTACTTCCTGGGACTAGCGGGAGCGAGGATACGCAGTATTTT.

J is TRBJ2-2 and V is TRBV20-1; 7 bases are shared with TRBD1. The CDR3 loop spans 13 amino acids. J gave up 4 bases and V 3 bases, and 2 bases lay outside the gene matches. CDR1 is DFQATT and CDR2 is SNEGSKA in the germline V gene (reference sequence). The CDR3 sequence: CSASGQATGELFF. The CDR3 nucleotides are TGCAGTGCTAGCGGACAGGCCACCGGGGAGCTGTTTTTT.

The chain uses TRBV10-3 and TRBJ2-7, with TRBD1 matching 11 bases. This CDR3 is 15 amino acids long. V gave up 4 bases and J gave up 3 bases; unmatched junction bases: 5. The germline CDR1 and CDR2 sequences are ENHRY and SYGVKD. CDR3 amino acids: CAISGFGTGGYEQYF. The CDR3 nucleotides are TGTGCCATCAGTGGCTTTGGGACAGGGGGCTACGAGCAGTACTTC.

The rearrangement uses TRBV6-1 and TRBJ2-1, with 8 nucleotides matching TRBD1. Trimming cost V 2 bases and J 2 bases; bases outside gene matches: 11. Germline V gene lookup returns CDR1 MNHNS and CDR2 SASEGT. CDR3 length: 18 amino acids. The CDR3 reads CASSEMTAGTGTYNEQFF. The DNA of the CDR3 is TGTGCCAGCAGTGAAATGACCGCCGGGACAGGAACCTACAATGAGCAGTTCTTC.

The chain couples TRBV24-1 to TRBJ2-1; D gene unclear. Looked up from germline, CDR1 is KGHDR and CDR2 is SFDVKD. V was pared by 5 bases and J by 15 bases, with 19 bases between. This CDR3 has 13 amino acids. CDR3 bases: TGTGCCACCAGTGCGGTAGATAGTCTAGGACGGTTCTTC. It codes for CATSAVDSLGRFF.

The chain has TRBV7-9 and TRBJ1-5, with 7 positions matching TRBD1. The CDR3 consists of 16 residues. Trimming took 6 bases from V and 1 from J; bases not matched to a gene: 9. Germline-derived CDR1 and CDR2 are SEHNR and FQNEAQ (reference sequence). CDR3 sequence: CASSPQGQISNQPQHF. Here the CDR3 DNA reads TGTGCCAGCAGTCCTCAGGGACAGATCAGCAATCAGCCCCAGCATTTT. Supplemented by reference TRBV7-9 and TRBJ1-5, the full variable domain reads DTGVSQNPRHKITKRGQNVTFRCDPISEHNRLYWYRQTLGQGPEFLTYFQNEAQLEKSRLLSDRFSAERPKGSFSTLEIQRTEQGDSAMYLCASSPQGQISNQPQHFGDGTRLSIL.

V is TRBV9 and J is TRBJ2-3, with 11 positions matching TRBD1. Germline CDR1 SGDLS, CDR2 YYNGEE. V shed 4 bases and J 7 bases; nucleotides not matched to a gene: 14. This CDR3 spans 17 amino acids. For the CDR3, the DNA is TGTGCCAGCAGCTCTACGTCAGGACAGGGGGCAACTAATACGCAGTATTTT. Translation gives CASSSTSGQGATNTQYF.

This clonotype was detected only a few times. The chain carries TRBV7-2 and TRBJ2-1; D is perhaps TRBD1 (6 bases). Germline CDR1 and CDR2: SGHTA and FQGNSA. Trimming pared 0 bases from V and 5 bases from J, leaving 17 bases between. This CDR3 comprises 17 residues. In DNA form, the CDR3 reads TGTGCCAGCAGCTTAGCGGGGAGATTTACAGGGAACAATGAGCAGTTCTTC. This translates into CASSLAGRFTGNNEQFF.

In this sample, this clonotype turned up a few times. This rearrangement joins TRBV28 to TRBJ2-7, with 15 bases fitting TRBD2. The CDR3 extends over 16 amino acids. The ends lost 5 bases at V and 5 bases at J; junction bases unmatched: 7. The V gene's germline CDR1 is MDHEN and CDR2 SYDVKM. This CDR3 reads CASSPGTSGGRNEQYF. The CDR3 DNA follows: TGTGCCAGCAGTCCCGGGACTAGCGGGGGGAGAAACGAGCAGTACTTC.

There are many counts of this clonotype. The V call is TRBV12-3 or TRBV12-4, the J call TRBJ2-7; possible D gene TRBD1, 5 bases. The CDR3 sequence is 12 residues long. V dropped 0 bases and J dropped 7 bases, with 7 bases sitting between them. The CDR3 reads CASSLAGLEQYF. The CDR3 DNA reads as TGTGCCAGCAGTTTAGCGGGGCTGGAGCAGTACTTC.

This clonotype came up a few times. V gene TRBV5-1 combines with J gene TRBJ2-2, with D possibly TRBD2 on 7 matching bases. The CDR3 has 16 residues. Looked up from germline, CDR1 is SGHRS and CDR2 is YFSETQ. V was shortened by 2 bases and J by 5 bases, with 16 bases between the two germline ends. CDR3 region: CASSFWGGQDTGELFF. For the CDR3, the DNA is TGCGCCAGCAGCTTTTGGGGGGGCCAAGATACCGGGGAGCTGTTTTTT.

The CDR3 nucleotides read TGTGCCAGCAGCGCAACGGGGGACTATGGCTACACCTTC. Translation: CASSATGDYGYTF. The V gene is TRBV7-2, the J gene TRBJ1-2, with D possibly TRBD1 on 5 matching bases. Germline V gene sequence: CDR1 SGHTA, CDR2 FQGNSA. The CDR3 loop spans 13 amino acids. The ends were cut back, 5 bases at V and 3 bases at J, with 10 bases in the middle.

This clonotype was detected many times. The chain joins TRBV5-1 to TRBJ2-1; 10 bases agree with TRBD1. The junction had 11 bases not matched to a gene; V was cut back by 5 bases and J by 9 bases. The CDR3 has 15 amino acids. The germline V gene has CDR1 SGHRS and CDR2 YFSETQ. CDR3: CASRLRPGQGSEQFF. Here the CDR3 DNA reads TGCGCCAGCAGACTAAGACCGGGACAGGGGAGTGAGCAGTTCTTC.

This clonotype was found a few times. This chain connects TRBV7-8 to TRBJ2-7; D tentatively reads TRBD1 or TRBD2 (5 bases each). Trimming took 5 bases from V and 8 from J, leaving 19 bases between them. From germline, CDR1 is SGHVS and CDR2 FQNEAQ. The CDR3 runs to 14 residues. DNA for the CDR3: TGTGCCAGCAGCCAGACGGGGCCCGGCGGGCAGCAGTACTTC. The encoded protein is CASSQTGPGGQQYF.

As DNA, the CDR3 is TGCGCCAGCAGCCGTGGGTCAGGGGCGCGCGGCCAAGAGACCCAGTACTTC. Protein product: CASSRGSGARGQETQYF. The chain has TRBV4-3 and TRBJ2-5; the D gene is possibly TRBD1 (6 bases). Trimming removed 4 bases at V and 1 base at J, with 19 bases between. Germline V gene lookup returns CDR1 LGHNA and CDR2 YSLEER. This CDR3 is built from 17 residues.

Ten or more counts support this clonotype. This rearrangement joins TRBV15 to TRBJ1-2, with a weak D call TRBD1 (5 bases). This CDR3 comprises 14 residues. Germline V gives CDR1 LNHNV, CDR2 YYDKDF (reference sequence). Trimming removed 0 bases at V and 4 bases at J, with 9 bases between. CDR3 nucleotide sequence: TGTGCCACCAGCAGAGAACTGGGACCCTATGGCTACACCTTC. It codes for CATSRELGPYGYTF.

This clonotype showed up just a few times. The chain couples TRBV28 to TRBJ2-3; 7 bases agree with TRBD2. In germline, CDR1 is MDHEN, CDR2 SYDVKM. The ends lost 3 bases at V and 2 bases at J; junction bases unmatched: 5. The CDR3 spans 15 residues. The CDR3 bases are TGTGCCAGCAGTTTCCCAGCGGGGTACACAGATACGCAGTATTTT. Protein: CASSFPAGYTDTQYF.

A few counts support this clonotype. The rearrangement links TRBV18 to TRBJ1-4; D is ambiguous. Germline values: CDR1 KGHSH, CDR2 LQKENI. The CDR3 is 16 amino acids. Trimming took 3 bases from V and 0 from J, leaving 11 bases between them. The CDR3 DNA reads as TGTGCCAGCTCACCGTTCGACGGACCAACTAATGAAAAACTGTTTTTT. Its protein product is CASSPFDGPTNEKLFF.

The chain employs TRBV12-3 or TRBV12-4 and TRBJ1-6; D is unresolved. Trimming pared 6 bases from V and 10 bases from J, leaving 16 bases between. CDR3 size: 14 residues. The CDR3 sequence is CASRPGQVVSPLHF. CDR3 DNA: TGTGCCAGCAGACCGGGCCAGGTTGTGTCACCCCTCCACTTT.

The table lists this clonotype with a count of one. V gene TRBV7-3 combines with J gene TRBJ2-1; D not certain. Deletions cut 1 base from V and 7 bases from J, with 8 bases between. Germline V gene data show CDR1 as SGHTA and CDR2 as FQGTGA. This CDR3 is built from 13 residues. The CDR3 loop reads CASSLNPRNEQFF. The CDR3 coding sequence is TGTGCCAGCAGCTTAAACCCTAGGAATGAGCAGTTCTTC.

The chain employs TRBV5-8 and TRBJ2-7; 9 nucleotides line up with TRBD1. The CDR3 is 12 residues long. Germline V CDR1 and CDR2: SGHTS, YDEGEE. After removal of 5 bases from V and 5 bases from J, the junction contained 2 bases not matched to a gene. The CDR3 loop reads CASRWTGDEQYF. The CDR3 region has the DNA TGTGCCAGCAGATGGACAGGGGACGAGCAGTACTTC.

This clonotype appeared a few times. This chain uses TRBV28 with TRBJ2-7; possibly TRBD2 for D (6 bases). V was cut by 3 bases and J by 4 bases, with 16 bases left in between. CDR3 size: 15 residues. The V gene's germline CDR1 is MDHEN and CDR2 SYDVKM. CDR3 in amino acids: CASSLRGLREYEQYF. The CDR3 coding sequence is TGTGCCAGCAGTTTGAGGGGACTTAGAGAGTACGAGCAGTACTTC.

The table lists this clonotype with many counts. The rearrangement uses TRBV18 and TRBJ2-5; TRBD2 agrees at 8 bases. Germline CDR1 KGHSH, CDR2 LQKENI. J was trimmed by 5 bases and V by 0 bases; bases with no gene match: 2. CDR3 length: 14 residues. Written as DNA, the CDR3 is TGTGCCAGCTCACCACCGAGCGGGGGCGAGACCCAGTACTTC. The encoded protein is CASSPPSGGETQYF.